Listed here are 24 T cell receptor beta chains from one sample, sequenced in a study of blood T cell repertoires in COVID-19 (dated by TCRdb to the early 2020s). Libraries came from the immunoSEQ multiplex PCR assay. In TCRdb, the immuneACCESS table is reduced to in-frame sequences with V and J assigned. These tables do not hold every clone; where another copy was compared, an unresolved V gene accounts for under half, and the others remain unexplained. Here the sample has about 52,000 clones; over 85% occur a single time. The ten largest make up roughly 10% of the sample. The sequenced sample consisted of peripheral blood. The receptors were sampled from an elderly man with active or convalescent COVID-19.

V gene TRBV23-1 combines with J gene TRBJ1-4, with TRBD1 matching 7 bases. TRBV23-1 is placed among ORFs of uncertain function. This CDR3 is built from 15 residues. The ends lost 0 bases at V and 8 bases at J; junction bases unmatched: 6. This CDR3 is CASSQSKGAWEKLFF. CDR3 in DNA: TGCGCCAGCAGTCAATCGAAGGGGGCCTGGGAAAAACTGTTTTTT.

CDR3 sequence (DNA): TGTGCCAGCAGCTTAGGGACAGGTTGGGTCACTGAAGCTTTCTTT. Residues: CASSLGTGWVTEAFF. The chain uses TRBV7-2 and TRBJ1-1, with 7 nucleotides matching TRBD1. Germline-derived CDR1 and CDR2 are SGHTA and FQGNSA. J gave up 4 bases and V 1 base, and 6 bases lay outside the gene matches. This CDR3 is 15 amino acids long.

The chain links TRBV7-9 to TRBJ2-5, with a possible D match to TRBD1 (5 bases). CDR1 SEHNR and CDR2 FQNEAQ come from the germline V gene (reference sequence). This CDR3 has 12 residues. V lost 7 bases and J 7 bases, leaving 13 bases between the germline ends. The DNA of the CDR3 is TGTGCCAGCACCGAAGGGGCTGGGACCCAGTACTTC. It is translated as CASTEGAGTQYF.

The chain has TRBV2 and TRBJ1-2; maybe TRBD1 (5 bases). Per germline, CDR1 SNHLY and CDR2 FYNNEI. V lost 0 bases and J 13 bases, leaving 12 bases between the germline ends. CDR3 length equals 12 residues. CDR3 protein: CASSEAVGVSTF. The DNA for the CDR3 is TGTGCCAGCAGTGAAGCCGTAGGGGTTTCCACCTTC. Full variable domain (rest looked up from reference TRBV2 and TRBJ1-2): EPEVTQTPSHQVTQMGQEVILRCVPISNHLYFYWYRQILGQKVEFLVSFYNNEISEKSEIFDDQFSVERPDGSNFTLKIRSTKLEDSAMYFCASSEAVGVSTFGSGTRLTVV.

The V and J genes are TRBV6-5 and TRBJ1-2, with D tentatively TRBD1 (6 bases). Germline CDR1 MNHEY, CDR2 SVGAGI. The V and J ends lost 7 bases and 5 bases respectively, with 14 bases between them. This CDR3 has 13 amino acids. In DNA form, the CDR3 reads TGTGCCAGCACGAAGGACAGCAATTATGGCTACACCTTC. Residues: CASTKDSNYGYTF.

The chain uses TRBV12-3 or TRBV12-4 and TRBJ2-7; 7 nucleotides agree with TRBD1. This CDR3 is built from 12 residues. Trimming cost V 6 bases and J 5 bases; bases outside gene matches: 4. The CDR3 sequence is CASSQTGNEQYF. The CDR3 DNA is TGTGCCAGCAGCCAGACAGGGAACGAGCAGTACTTC.

The V and J genes are TRBV19 and TRBJ2-4; 10 nucleotides line up with TRBD1. CDR1 LNHDA and CDR2 SQIVND come from the germline V gene (reference sequence). The junction had 8 bases not matched to a gene; V was cut back by 7 bases and J by 8 bases. CDR3 length: 14 residues. CDR3 protein: CASTTTGGAYIQYF. CDR3 in DNA: TGTGCCAGTACCACGACAGGGGGCGCTTACATTCAGTACTTC.

The genes are TRBV27 and TRBJ2-3, with TRBD2 matching over 11 bases. There are 15 residues in the CDR3. The J segment lost 7 bases and the V segment lost 6 bases, leaving 9 bases of the junction unmatched. CDR1 and CDR2 from the germline V gene are MNHEY and SMNVEV (reference sequence). The CDR3 loop reads CASSKLAGVHNTQYF. Written as DNA, the CDR3 is TGTGCCAGCAGCAAACTAGCGGGAGTGCACAATACGCAGTATTTT.

This clone turned up a few times. The chain joins TRBV5-1 to TRBJ2-1, with 9 nucleotides matching TRBD2. This CDR3 has 16 residues. The germline V gene has CDR1 SGHRS and CDR2 YFSETQ. The trim removed 4 bases at V and 5 bases at J, leaving 10 bases unmatched. The CDR3 here is CASSHVGGGGDNEQFF. The CDR3 DNA is TGCGCCAGCAGCCATGTTGGCGGGGGGGGAGACAATGAGCAGTTCTTC.

V gene TRBV28 combines with J gene TRBJ1-1; 9 nucleotides agree with TRBD1. V lost 11 bases, J lost 0 bases, and 10 bases stayed unmatched. The CDR3 has 15 residues. Germline V gives CDR1 MDHEN, CDR2 SYDVKM. The CDR3: CAGKQGAGMNTEAFF. The DNA for the CDR3 is TGTGCCGGAAAACAGGGGGCAGGGATGAACACTGAAGCTTTCTTT.

The V call is TRBV7-9, the J call TRBJ2-5; D is perhaps TRBD2 (6 bases). Between the trimmed V and J ends, which lost 3 bases and 5 bases, there was a span of 13 bases. This CDR3 has 14 amino acids. Germline V gene lookup returns CDR1 SEHNR and CDR2 FQNEAQ (reference sequence). The chain's CDR3 is CASSFEGAGETQYF. In DNA form, the CDR3 reads TGTGCCAGCAGCTTCGAAGGGGCGGGGGAGACCCAGTACTTC.

The genes are TRBV10-3 and TRBJ2-5; D unclear. Trimming pared 2 bases from V and 5 bases from J, leaving 6 bases between. This CDR3 region has 12 residues. Per the germline V gene, CDR1 is ENHRY and CDR2 is SYGVKD. CDR3 amino acids: CAISEPRETQYF. For the CDR3, the DNA is TGTGCCATCAGTGAGCCTCGGGAGACCCAGTACTTC.

J is TRBJ1-5 and V is TRBV7-9; TRBD1 matches at 8 bases. The germline gives CDR1 SEHNR, CDR2 FQNEAQ (reference sequence). This CDR3 has 13 residues. After removal of 6 bases from V and 5 bases from J, the junction contained 3 bases not matched to a gene. CDR3 DNA: TGTGCCAGCAGACAGGGGGGGGATCAGCCCCAGCATTTT. Translation: CASRQGGDQPQHF.

This chain joins TRBV6-5 and TRBJ2-1; D is unresolved. Germline-derived CDR1 and CDR2 are MNHEY and SVGAGI. Trimming took off 1 base at V and 5 bases at J, with 6 bases between the two ends. There are 13 residues in the CDR3. CDR3 region: CASSYFSNNEQFF. In nucleotides, the CDR3 is TGTGCCAGCAGTTACTTTTCTAACAATGAGCAGTTCTTC.

The chain links TRBV7-8 to TRBJ2-7; 8 nucleotides match TRBD1. Germline assignment: CDR1 SGHVS and CDR2 FQNEAQ. This CDR3 has 15 amino acids. The V segment lost 5 bases and the J segment 3 bases; nucleotides outside the gene matches: 9. CDR3 amino acids: CASSPRDRTYYEQYF. Written as DNA, the CDR3 is TGTGCCAGCAGCCCAAGGGACAGGACCTACTACGAGCAGTACTTC.

The V and J genes are TRBV28 and TRBJ1-1, with 8 bases fitting TRBD1. Germline assignment: CDR1 MDHEN and CDR2 SYDVKM. The CDR3 has 16 amino acids. V lost 5 bases and J lost 0; bases outside the gene matches: 8. This chain's CDR3 is CASSGTGRPLNTEAFF. The CDR3 DNA sequence: TGTGCCAGCAGTGGGACAGGCCGCCCCCTGAACACTGAAGCTTTCTTT.

The V and J genes are TRBV27 and TRBJ2-7; the D gene is possibly TRBD1 (7 bases). V was cut by 3 bases and J by 1 base, with 16 bases left in between. This CDR3 is built from 16 residues. Germline V gene lookup returns CDR1 MNHEY and CDR2 SMNVEV (reference sequence). The CDR3 sequence: CASSFRGLANSYEQYF. CDR3 nucleotide sequence: TGTGCCAGCAGTTTTAGGGGGCTAGCGAATTCCTACGAGCAGTACTTC.

The V and J genes are TRBV28 and TRBJ2-7, with a tentative D call TRBD2 (5 bases). Germline lookup yields CDR1 MDHEN and CDR2 SYDVKM. The V end was cut by 7 bases, the J end by 2 bases, with 15 bases between. This CDR3 is 14 amino acids long. The CDR3 region has the DNA TGTGCCAGCATCACTCGGACTCCACCCTACGAGCAGTACTTC. Translated, it gives CASITRTPPYEQYF. Drawing the rest from reference TRBV28 and TRBJ2-7, the complete variable domain is DVKVTQSSRYLVKRTGEKVFLECVQDMDHENMFWYRQDPGLGLRLIYFSYDVKMKEKGDIPEGYSVSREKKERFSLILESASTNQTSMYLCASITRTPPYEQYFGPGTRLTVT.

The chain uses TRBV30 and TRBJ1-1, with D hard to call. Trimming pared 3 bases from V and 0 bases from J, leaving 11 bases between. Germline V lookup: CDR1 GTSNPN, CDR2 SVGIG (reference sequence). This CDR3 region has 14 residues. This CDR3 reads CAWRSGRMNTEAFF. As DNA, the CDR3 is TGTGCCTGGAGGTCAGGTCGGATGAACACTGAAGCTTTCTTT.

This rearrangement joins TRBV19 to TRBJ1-1; D may be TRBD1 (5 bases). CDR3 length: 13 amino acids. From germline, CDR1 is LNHDA and CDR2 SQIVND (reference sequence). The V end was cut by 8 bases, the J end by 1 base, with 11 bases between. CDR3 coding DNA: TGTGCCAGTCGCGACGACAGGAACACTGAAGCTTTCTTT. As protein: CASRDDRNTEAFF. Filled out from reference TRBV19 and TRBJ1-1, the complete variable domain reads DGGITQSPKYLFRKEGQNVTLSCEQNLNHDAMYWYRQDPGQGLRLIYYSQIVNDFQKGDIAEGYSVSREKKESFPLTVTSAQKNPTAFYLCASRDDRNTEAFFGQGTRLTVV.

The gene calls are TRBV6-5 and TRBJ1-2, with D perhaps TRBD1 (6 bases). V lost 8 bases, J lost 3 bases, and 16 bases lay in between. CDR1 MNHEY and CDR2 SVGAGI come from the germline V gene. The CDR3 is made up of 14 amino acids. CDR3 loop: CASGDGGGDYGYTF. DNA for the CDR3: TGTGCCAGCGGCGACGGAGGGGGGGACTATGGCTACACCTTC.

The J gene is TRBJ2-7, the V gene TRBV6-5, with 7 positions matching TRBD2. V gave up 0 bases and J gave up 5 bases; unmatched junction bases: 4. The CDR3 loop spans 14 amino acids. Germline lookup yields CDR1 MNHEY and CDR2 SVGAGI. The CDR3 sequence is CASSYSGGINEQYF. Written as DNA, the CDR3 is TGTGCCAGCAGTTACTCGGGGGGGATTAACGAGCAGTACTTC.

The J gene is TRBJ2-3, the V gene TRBV7-2; 11 bases are shared with TRBD1. The germline gives CDR1 SGHTA, CDR2 FQGNSA. The CDR3 loop spans 15 amino acids. The trim removed 5 bases at V and 8 bases at J, leaving 9 bases unmatched. The CDR3 DNA follows: TGTGCCAGCAGCACCGGACAGGGGGCCGGTGCTACGCAGTATTTT. This sequence encodes CASSTGQGAGATQYF.

The chain is built from TRBV19 and TRBJ2-3, with a tentative D call TRBD1 (5 bases). V gave up 4 bases and J gave up 11 bases, with 16 bases separating them. This CDR3 contains 13 residues. Looked up from germline, CDR1 is LNHDA and CDR2 is SQIVND (reference sequence). The CDR3 protein is CASSSGAAVLQYF. As DNA, the CDR3 is TGTGCCAGTAGTAGTGGGGCGGCCGTTCTGCAGTATTTT.